The 27 T cell receptor beta chains given below trace back to one sample, sequenced in a study of blood T cell repertoires in COVID-19. The protocol was immunoSEQ multiplex PCR, while the TCRdb copy is restricted to in-frame clones and leaves out a portion. This sample has 190,000 or so clones, with more than 70% found just once. The source material was peripheral blood. These receptors all come from a woman of 80 years or more with active or convalescent COVID-19.

V usage is TRBV19 and J usage is TRBJ2-1; 9 bases line up with TRBD2. Germline V gene data show CDR1 as LNHDA and CDR2 as SQIVND (reference sequence). V was pared by 6 bases and J by 3 bases, with 3 bases of the junction left unmatched. The CDR3 sequence is 14 residues long. The CDR3 here is CASSTSGYYNEQFF. The CDR3, as DNA: TGTGCCAGTAGCACTAGCGGGTACTACAATGAGCAGTTCTTC.

The chain uses TRBV7-9 and TRBJ2-3, with a weak D call TRBD1 (6 bases). V was clipped by 5 bases and J by 2 bases, with 11 bases between them. Germline-derived CDR1 and CDR2 are SEHNR and FQNEAQ (reference sequence). The length of the CDR3 is 14 residues. This CDR3 is CASSQRQVTDTQYF. DNA of the CDR3: TGTGCCAGCAGCCAAAGACAGGTCACAGATACGCAGTATTTT.

The J gene is TRBJ1-5, the V gene TRBV27; tentative D call: TRBD1 (5 bases). Germline-derived CDR1 and CDR2 are MNHEY and SMNVEV (reference sequence). Trimming removed 1 base at V and 2 bases at J, with 12 bases between. The length of the CDR3 is 16 residues. The CDR3 DNA reads TGTGCCAGCAGTTTATTATGGGGGGACCGCAATCAGCCCCAGCATTTT. Translation: CASSLLWGDRNQPQHF.

This clone was counted a single time. This chain joins TRBV11-3 and TRBJ2-1; 9 bases fit TRBD1. This CDR3 is 15 amino acids long. V lost 1 base, J lost 5 bases, and 3 bases stayed unmatched. Germline assignment: CDR1 SGHNT and CDR2 YENEEA. The CDR3 sequence: CASSLGTGAHNEQFF. The CDR3 DNA reads TGTGCCAGCAGCTTAGGGACAGGGGCACACAATGAGCAGTTCTTC.

The chain employs TRBV29-1 and TRBJ2-2, with 8 positions matching TRBD2. V lost 5 bases and J lost 1; bases outside the gene matches: 6. The CDR3 is 15 amino acids. Germline assignment: CDR1 SQVTM and CDR2 ANQGSEA. CDR3 nucleotide sequence: TGCAGCGTTTCACGCGGGGGGCTGAACACCGGGGAGCTGTTTTTT. This sequence encodes CSVSRGGLNTGELFF.

This clone was detected once. This rearrangement joins TRBV6-2 or TRBV6-3 to TRBJ2-7; 9 bases fit TRBD1. Per germline, CDR1 MNHEY and CDR2 SVGEGT. The CDR3 runs to 15 residues. With V trimmed by 6 bases and J by 6 bases, 12 bases remained unmatched. DNA for the CDR3: TGTGCCAGCAGCCCCTGGGACAGGGACAGTCCCGAGCAGTACTTC. This sequence encodes CASSPWDRDSPEQYF.

The rearrangement uses TRBV6-5 and TRBJ1-2, with 8 nucleotides matching TRBD1. The length of the CDR3 is 13 residues. With 5 bases clipped from V and 4 bases from J, the junction kept 3 bases outside the gene matches. Per the germline V gene, CDR1 is MNHEY and CDR2 is SVGAGI. CDR3 sequence: CASSQQGGYGYTF. CDR3 nucleotide sequence: TGTGCCAGCAGTCAACAGGGGGGCTATGGCTACACCTTC.

The chain couples TRBV3-1 (or the pseudogene TRBV3-2) to TRBJ2-7; D is ambiguous. The CDR3 spans 12 residues. Germline CDR1 LGHDT, CDR2 YNNKEL (reference sequence). V lost 4 bases and J lost 3, with 7 bases in between. CDR3 sequence (DNA): TGTGCCAGCAGCCTATATTACTACGAGCAGTACTTC. Amino acid sequence: CASSLYYYEQYF.

This clone occurred a few times. This chain uses TRBV6-1 with TRBJ2-7; D perhaps matches TRBD1 (5 bases). The V gene's germline CDR1 is MNHNS and CDR2 SASEGT. The CDR3 contains 15 residues. Trimming left V 3 bases short and J 1 base short, with 13 bases between. CDR3 nucleotide sequence: TGTGCCAGCAGTGAGTGGGGCGCAGGATCCTACGAGCAGTACTTC. It codes for CASSEWGAGSYEQYF.

V usage is TRBV5-1 and J usage is TRBJ2-1, with a weak D call TRBD1 (6 bases). Per germline, CDR1 SGHRS and CDR2 YFSETQ. The CDR3 sequence is 14 residues long. V gave up 4 bases and J gave up 5 bases, with 13 bases separating them. CDR3 protein: CASSATGLNNEQFF. CDR3 DNA: TGCGCCAGCAGCGCTACAGGGTTGAACAATGAGCAGTTCTTC.

The chain couples TRBV4-3 to TRBJ2-2; 13 bases are shared with TRBD2. Germline values: CDR1 LGHNA, CDR2 YSLEER. The CDR3 has 16 residues. The V gene end was trimmed by 5 bases and the J gene end by 5 bases; junction bases not matched to a gene: 5. The CDR3 bases are TGCGCCAGCAGCATACTAGCGGGGGGGACTACCGGGGAGCTGTTTTTT. It translates to CASSILAGGTTGELFF.

This chain joins TRBV7-8 and TRBJ2-3, with D maybe TRBD1 (5 bases). There are 15 residues in the CDR3. Trimming removed 3 bases from V and 2 bases from J, with 12 bases in between. Germline CDR1 SGHVS, CDR2 FQNEAQ. CDR3 sequence: CASSFRVLDTDTQYF. The CDR3 DNA reads TGTGCCAGCAGCTTCAGGGTTTTGGACACAGATACGCAGTATTTT.

This clone was detected only once. The J gene is TRBJ1-3, the V gene TRBV6-5; no clear D gene. This CDR3 spans 14 amino acids. Germline CDR1 MNHEY, CDR2 SVGAGI. V shed 6 bases and J shed 0 bases, with 9 bases lying between them. This CDR3 is CASSRSDSGNTIYF. Written as DNA, the CDR3 is TGTGCCAGCAGCCGATCAGACTCTGGAAACACCATATATTTT.

As concerns this clone: Because the CDR3's place on the DNA is in doubt, the DNA is left out and the CDR3 is given as listed by TCRdb. The rearrangement links TRBV6-5 to TRBJ1-1. Germline V lookup: CDR1 MNHEY, CDR2 SVGAGI. The CDR3 is made up of 15 amino acids, end residues included. Here the CDR3 reads CASSSSGAIRTEAFF.

The V call is TRBV30, the J call TRBJ1-4; TRBD1 matches at 11 bases. Germline V gene lookup returns CDR1 GTSNPN and CDR2 SVGIG (reference sequence). The CDR3 sequence is 13 residues long. Trimming at V came to 7 bases and at J to 7 bases, leaving 5 bases not matched to a gene. The CDR3 nucleotides read TGTGCCTACACGGACAGGGGGCGTGAAAAACTGTTTTTT. This translates into CAYTDRGREKLFF.

The rearrangement links TRBV19 to TRBJ2-5, with D perhaps TRBD2 (7 bases). The germline V gene encodes CDR1 LNHDA and CDR2 SQIVND (reference sequence). V lost 5 bases and J lost 4, with 14 bases in between. This CDR3 contains 14 residues. As DNA, the CDR3 is TGTGCCAGTAGTTGGGGGGGCCGGGGAGAGACCCAGTACTTC. Encoded protein: CASSWGGRGETQYF.

This clone was seen a single time. The V and J genes are TRBV24-1 and TRBJ1-2; D remains ambiguous. Per the germline V gene, CDR1 is KGHDR and CDR2 is SFDVKD. The ends were cut back, 2 bases at V and 4 bases at J, with 10 bases in the middle. The CDR3 loop spans 14 amino acids. DNA for the CDR3: TGTGCCACCAGTGATTCCGGGAGATCCTATGGCTACACCTTC. Translated, it gives CATSDSGRSYGYTF.

The chain joins TRBV5-4 to TRBJ1-2, with 9 bases aligning to TRBD1. The germline CDR1 and CDR2 sequences are SGHNT and YYREEE (reference sequence). Unmatched junction bases numbered 10, after V lost 3 bases and J lost 7 bases. The CDR3 extends over 15 amino acids. The CDR3 loop is CASSWNIRDRAGYTF. CDR3 in DNA: TGTGCCAGCAGCTGGAATATACGGGACAGGGCTGGCTACACCTTC.

This clone was detected once. The genes are TRBV5-1 and TRBJ1-2, with D perhaps matching TRBD1 (6 bases). CDR3 size: 19 residues. Deletions cut 4 bases from V and 2 bases from J, with 27 bases between. CDR1 and CDR2 (germline): SGHRS, YFSETQ. This chain's CDR3 is CASSPPAGTPTFANYGYTF. In nucleotides, the CDR3 is TGCGCCAGCAGCCCCCCCGCCGGGACACCCACTTTTGCCAACTATGGCTACACCTTC.

The genes are TRBV5-1 and TRBJ2-5; maybe TRBD1 (6 bases). This CDR3 is built from 14 residues. Germline CDR1 is SGHRS and CDR2 is YFSETQ. The V end lost 4 bases, the J end lost 5 bases, and 15 bases lay between the germline ends. For the CDR3, the DNA is TGCGCCAGCAGCCCTCCAGGGGTTAAGGAGACCCAGTACTTC. The encoded protein is CASSPPGVKETQYF. The variable domain in full, with the rest retrieved from reference TRBV5-1 and TRBJ2-5, is KAGVTQTPRYLIKTRGQQVTLSCSPISGHRSVSWYQQTPGQGLQFLFEYFSETQRNKGNFPGRFSGRQFSNSRSEMNVSTLELGDSALYLCASSPPGVKETQYFGPGTRLLVL.

V gene TRBV19 combines with J gene TRBJ1-5, with D unresolved. The length of the CDR3 is 13 residues. Germline-derived CDR1 and CDR2 are LNHDA and SQIVND (reference sequence). Trimming took 2 bases from V and 7 from J, leaving 9 bases between them. CDR3 region: CASSIRGWQPQHF. For the CDR3, the DNA is TGTGCCAGTAGTATACGGGGATGGCAGCCCCAGCATTTT.

Only a few counts were recorded for this clone. The rearrangement uses TRBV4-3 and TRBJ2-7; a possible D gene is TRBD1 (5 bases). Germline CDR1 LGHNA, CDR2 YSLEER. V was clipped by 6 bases and J by 5 bases, with 14 bases between them. The CDR3 runs to 13 residues. In DNA, the CDR3 is TGCGCCAGCAGTCAGGGCCCTTCGGACGAGCAGTACTTC. Translated, it gives CASSQGPSDEQYF.

The rearrangement joins TRBV28 to TRBJ1-5; TRBD1 matches 7 bases. Germline V CDR1 and CDR2: MDHEN, SYDVKM. V lost 5 bases and J lost 0; bases outside the gene matches: 7. The CDR3 is 16 amino acids. The CDR3 loop is CASSHRGFYSNQPQHF. The CDR3 DNA is TGTGCCAGCAGTCACAGGGGATTTTATAGCAATCAGCCCCAGCATTTT.

This rearrangement joins TRBV29-1 to TRBJ2-5; maybe TRBD2 (6 bases). Germline CDR1 SQVTM, CDR2 ANQGSEA. The V gene lost 5 bases and the J gene lost 5 bases, with 12 bases spanning the gap. CDR3 size: 12 residues. The CDR3 DNA follows: TGCAGCGTTTGGGACTTTGGGGAGACCCAGTACTTC. This encodes CSVWDFGETQYF.

CDR3 region: CASSYGGSSFEQYF. The CDR3 nucleotides are TGTGCCAGCAGTTACGGCGGTAGTTCTTTCGAGCAGTACTTC. This chain links TRBV6-2 or TRBV6-3 with TRBJ2-7; no reliable D call. Germline V gene lookup returns CDR1 MNHEY and CDR2 SVGEGT. V lost 2 bases, J lost 6 bases, and 14 bases lay in between. The CDR3 has 14 amino acids.

V gene TRBV3-1 (or the pseudogene TRBV3-2) combines with J gene TRBJ1-6; 8 bases align to TRBD1. This CDR3 is 14 amino acids long. Germline V CDR1 and CDR2: LGHDT, YNNKEL (reference sequence). J gave up 7 bases and V 1 base, and 0 bases lay outside the gene matches. CDR3 residues: CASSQAGGNSPLHF. The CDR3 nucleotides read TGTGCCAGCAGCCAAGCAGGGGGCAATTCACCCCTCCACTTT.

V usage is TRBV5-1 and J usage is TRBJ2-7; D unresolved. The CDR3 runs to 14 residues. The germline V gene encodes CDR1 SGHRS and CDR2 YFSETQ. Trimming shortened V by 4 bases and J by 4 bases, and 15 bases separated the two germline ends. CDR3 DNA: TGCGCCAGCAGCCCTCCGGGTCCCATTTACGAGCAGTACTTC. As protein: CASSPPGPIYEQYF.